A selection of T cell receptor beta chains follows, all from one sample in a study of T-cell memory formation after mild COVID-19. One entry per CDR3 protein results from TCRdb running MiXCR on the 5' RACE reads. The sample holds about 310,000 distinct CDR3 sequences, approximately 20% seen once. The sequencing input was PBMCs or a T cell subset sorted from them (not recorded which). Receptor source: a young man who had mild COVID-19 (a few samples of this study predate the infection). Cell type and time point are not known. CDR3s include the opening cysteine and the closing phenylalanine or tryptophan. D genes are given only for firm matches. Expanded clones are given a class, and other clones once, few, many or no size at all.

TRBD2	-	TRBV20-1	TRBJ2-7	CSALFPGGSYEQYF	TGCAGTGCTCTTTTCCCGGGGGGTTCGTACGAGCAGTACTTC
TRBD2	few	TRBV5-5	TRBJ2-1	CASSLGLAGVYNEQFF	TGTGCCAGCAGCTTGGGACTAGCGGGGGTCTACAATGAGCAGTTCTTC
-	-	TRBV6-6	TRBJ2-5	CASSTGALYQETQYF	TGTGCCAGCTCGACGGGAGCCTTGTACCAAGAGACCCAGTACTTC
-	once	TRBV18	TRBJ1-2	CASSDSESYGYTF	TGTGCCAGCTCAGACAGCGAGTCTTATGGCTACACCTTC
-	-	TRBV12-3/TRBV12-4	TRBJ1-2	CASSFRRGGVHGYTF	TGTGCCAGCAGTTTTCGACGGGGGGGCGTGCATGGCTACACCTTC
-	few	TRBV7-9	TRBJ2-2	CASSFRPGPGELFF	TGTGCCAGCAGCTTTCGGCCGGGGCCCGGGGAGCTGTTTTTT
-	few	TRBV20-1	TRBJ2-5	CSARDPGLRTGKETQYF	TGCAGTGCTAGAGATCCGGGCCTGAGGACTGGAAAAGAGACCCAGTACTTC
TRBD1	-	TRBV12-3/TRBV12-4	TRBJ2-5	CASRTGPETQYF	TGTGCCAGCAGGACAGGGCCGGAGACCCAGTACTTC
TRBD1	few	TRBV5-1	TRBJ2-2	CASSSSGTANTGELFF	TGCGCCAGCAGCTCCTCCGGGACAGCGAACACCGGGGAGCTGTTTTTT
-	-	TRBV9	TRBJ1-1	CASSPSYWAEAFF	TGTGCCAGCAGCCCGTCTTATTGGGCTGAAGCTTTCTTT
-	medium-sized	TRBV20-1	TRBJ1-2	CSADDSYGYTF	TGCAGTGCTGACGACAGCTATGGCTACACCTTC
-	-	TRBV5-1	TRBJ2-3	CASSLSRADTQYF	TGCGCCAGCAGCCTTTCAAGGGCAGATACGCAGTATTTT
-	many	TRBV18	TRBJ2-3	CASSPPGGRADTQYF	TGTGCCAGCTCACCCCCCGGGGGCAGGGCAGATACGCAGTATTTT
-	few	TRBV5-5	TRBJ1-1	CASSTRGGREAFF	TGTGCCAGCAGCACACGAGGAGGCAGGGAAGCTTTCTTT
-	few	TRBV7-8	TRBJ2-7	CASSLVPAVTYEQYF	TGTGCCAGCAGCTTAGTCCCAGCGGTTACCTACGAGCAGTACTTC
TRBD2	-	TRBV7-2	TRBJ2-5	CASSLVGGGAGETQYF	TGTGCCAGCAGCTTAGTGGGCGGGGGGGCCGGAGAGACCCAGTACTTC
-	few	TRBV5-5	TRBJ1-5	CASSLLSFNQPQHF	TGTGCCAGCAGCTTGCTCAGTTTCAATCAGCCCCAGCATTTT
-	-	TRBV29-1	TRBJ2-2	CSVEETQAGTGELFF	TGCAGCGTTGAAGAGACCCAGGCGGGAACCGGGGAGCTGTTTTTT
-	-	TRBV4-2	TRBJ1-2	CASSQEPDFYGYTF	TGTGCCAGCAGCCAAGAGCCTGACTTTTATGGCTACACCTTC
-	few	TRBV7-9	TRBJ2-1	CASSTDRSSYNEQFF	TGTGCCAGCAGCACCGACAGGAGCTCCTACAATGAGCAGTTCTTC
-	-	TRBV6-2/TRBV6-3	TRBJ1-4	CASTTMDRVNEKLFF	TGTGCCAGCACTACCATGGACCGAGTTAATGAAAAACTGTTTTTT
TRBD1	-	TRBV20-1	TRBJ2-5	CSARGTGHGWETQYF	TGCAGTGCTAGAGGGACAGGGCATGGTTGGGAGACCCAGTACTTC
-	few	TRBV15	TRBJ2-3	CATSRGPRGGADTQYF	TGTGCCACCAGCAGAGGGCCAAGAGGTGGTGCGGATACGCAGTATTTT
TRBD1	many	TRBV7-9	TRBJ2-3	CASTPGQTTDTQYF	TGTGCCAGCACCCCGGGACAGACCACAGATACGCAGTATTTT
TRBD1	-	TRBV5-1	TRBJ1-2	CASSSGDRDPSSGYTF	TGCGCCAGCAGCTCGGGGGACAGGGATCCTTCCTCTGGCTACACCTTC
-	many	TRBV4-3	TRBJ2-2	CASSQVGRAKGRELFF	TGCGCCAGCAGCCAAGTTGGGCGGGCCAAGGGCCGGGAGCTGTTTTTT
TRBD1	-	TRBV4-3	TRBJ2-2	CASSQEHFTGTGFTGELFF	TGCGCCAGCAGCCAGGAACACTTTACCGGGACAGGTTTCACCGGGGAGCTGTTTTTT
-	few	TRBV5-4	TRBJ1-2	CASSLDGSRSGYTF	TGTGCCAGCAGCTTGGATGGGAGTAGGTCTGGCTACACCTTC
TRBD2	few	TRBV10-1	TRBJ2-5	CASSESIGGETQYF	TGCGCCAGCAGTGAGTCCATCGGGGGGGAGACCCAGTACTTC
-	many	TRBV7-2	TRBJ2-3	CASSPSGSTDTQYF	TGTGCCAGCAGCCCCTCGGGTAGCACAGATACGCAGTATTTT
-	many	TRBV12-3/TRBV12-4	TRBJ2-1	CASSSPGVSSYNEQFF	TGTGCCAGCAGTTCTCCGGGGGTGAGCTCCTACAATGAGCAGTTCTTC
TRBD1	-	TRBV5-1	TRBJ1-2	CASSLAIDRESVNYGYTF	TGCGCCAGCAGCTTGGCCATCGACAGGGAGTCAGTTAACTATGGCTACACCTTC
TRBD1	few	TRBV20-1	TRBJ2-3	CSAPGTGGLDTQYF	TGCAGTGCACCCGGGACAGGGGGCTTAGATACGCAGTATTTT
-	medium-sized	TRBV11-2	TRBJ1-2	CASSLDPFLGRPNYGYTF	TGTGCCAGCAGCTTAGATCCCTTCTTAGGACGGCCTAACTATGGCTACACCTTC
TRBD2	-	TRBV24-1	TRBJ2-3	CATRDGLVADTQYF	TGTGCCACCCGGGACGGACTAGTAGCAGATACGCAGTATTTT
-	few	TRBV14	TRBJ1-1	CASSQETSRMSWTEAFF	TGTGCCAGCAGCCAAGAAACGTCGCGGATGTCGTGGACTGAAGCTTTCTTT
TRBD1	few	TRBV29-1	TRBJ2-2	CSVTGGTLTGELFF	TGCAGCGTTACAGGGGGGACACTCACCGGGGAGCTGTTTTTT
-	few	TRBV18	TRBJ2-2	CASSPPRTQTPANTGELFF	TGTGCCAGCTCACCACCGCGGACCCAAACCCCCGCGAACACCGGGGAGCTGTTTTTT
TRBD2	few	TRBV4-2	TRBJ2-5	CASSQGLAGNQETQYF	TGTGCCAGCAGCCAAGGACTAGCGGGGAACCAAGAGACCCAGTACTTC
TRBD1	few	TRBV7-6	TRBJ2-5	CASSWTGNDGGQYF	TGTGCCAGCAGCTGGACAGGGAACGATGGAGGCCAGTACTTC